These 30 T cell receptor beta chains share one sample of origin, sequenced in a study of response to subunit inactivated influenza vaccine. Using its own MiXCR run on the RT-PCR reads, TCRdb lists one record per CDR3 protein. The sample has about 700,000 distinct CDR3 sequences, more than 11% seen once. This material consisted of PBMCs from blood, taken roughly 15 days before vaccination. Receptors were obtained from a middle-aged man who received an inactivated influenza vaccine.

The sample holds a few counts of this clonotype. The V and J genes are TRBV5-1 and TRBJ2-5; a weak D match, TRBD2 (5 bases). V shed 4 bases and J shed 1 base, with 14 bases lying between them. The germline V gene encodes CDR1 SGHRS and CDR2 YFSETQ. The length of the CDR3 is 15 residues. The CDR3 loop reads CASSPSHGVQETQYF. The CDR3 coding sequence is TGCGCCAGCAGCCCGAGTCACGGGGTCCAAGAGACCCAGTACTTC. Combining the CDR3 with reference TRBV5-1 and TRBJ2-5 gives the whole variable domain KAGVTQTPRYLIKTRGQQVTLSCSPISGHRSVSWYQQTPGQGLQFLFEYFSETQRNKGNFPGRFSGRQFSNSRSEMNVSTLELGDSALYLCASSPSHGVQETQYFGPGTRLLVL.

This clonotype came up once. A junction boundary mismatches the germline segment, possibly from a read error. The chain uses TRBV10-1 and TRBJ2-2, with 7 nucleotides matching TRBD1. CDR3 length equals 13 residues. Germline V CDR1 and CDR2: WNHNN, SYGVQD (reference sequence). CDR3 DNA sequence: TGCGCCAGTACTGAGGGGGCGCCCGGGGAGCTGATTTTT. As protein: CASTEGAPGELIF.

The CDR3 nucleotides read TGTGCCACCAGTGATTTGGGACAGGGCGGTGATACGCAGTATTTT. Translated, it gives CATSDLGQGGDTQYF. V usage is TRBV24-1 and J usage is TRBJ2-3; TRBD1 matches at 8 bases. Per the germline V gene, CDR1 is KGHDR and CDR2 is SFDVKD. J lost 6 bases, V lost 0 bases, and 4 bases had no gene match. The CDR3 spans 15 residues.

This sequence joins TRBV29-1 and TRBJ2-2; D gene unclear. The V end lost 6 bases, the J end lost 6 bases, and 5 bases lay between the germline ends. CDR1 SQVTM and CDR2 ANQGSEA come from the germline V gene. The CDR3 is made up of 10 amino acids. The chain's CDR3 is CSVRSGELFF. DNA of the CDR3: TGCAGCGTACGATCCGGGGAGCTGTTTTTT.

The CDR3 protein is CASSYGRGLTDTQYF. The CDR3 DNA is TGTGCCAGCAGTTACGGCAGGGGGCTAACAGATACGCAGTATTTT. V usage is TRBV6-5 and J usage is TRBJ2-3; TRBD1 matches at 8 bases. Germline CDR1 reads MNHEY; CDR2 reads SVGAGI. V shed 2 bases, J shed 3 bases, and the junction held 4 bases outside the gene matches. The CDR3 has 15 amino acids.

This chain links TRBV11-2 with TRBJ2-7; D not resolved. The CDR3 is 12 amino acids. Trimming shortened V by 7 bases and J by 4 bases, and 11 bases separated the two germline ends. Germline CDR1 and CDR2: SGHAT and FQNNGV. The CDR3, as DNA: TGTGCCAGCACCGAAATAATTTACGAGCAGTACTTC. It yields the protein CASTEIIYEQYF.

This clonotype turned up a few times. The gene calls are TRBV7-2 and TRBJ1-2; TRBD1 matches at 11 bases. V lost 4 bases to trimming and J lost 8 bases; unmatched junction nucleotides: 9. CDR3 length equals 15 residues. Germline V lookup: CDR1 SGHTA, CDR2 FQGNSA. The CDR3 DNA reads TGTGCCAGCAGCTCCACCGGGACAGGGGGTAGGGGCTACACCTTC. Its protein product is CASSSTGTGGRGYTF.

The rearrangement uses TRBV24-1 and TRBJ2-1; D remains unclear. The CDR3 consists of 13 residues. V lost 4 bases to trimming and J lost 12 bases, with 15 bases between them. Germline values: CDR1 KGHDR, CDR2 SFDVKD. The CDR3 is CATSERPLGSQFF. Written as DNA, the CDR3 is TGTGCCACCAGTGAAAGACCCCTAGGATCGCAGTTCTTC.

The sample holds a few counts of this clonotype. The chain recombines TRBV4-3 with TRBJ2-3; TRBD1 is a possible D gene (5 bases). The V and J ends lost 3 bases and 2 bases respectively, with 12 bases between them. CDR3 length equals 15 residues. Per the germline V gene, CDR1 is LGHNA and CDR2 is YSLEER. CDR3 region: CASSQHRITTDTQYF. CDR3 coding DNA: TGCGCCAGCAGCCAGCACAGGATTACCACAGATACGCAGTATTTT.

There are a few counts of this clonotype. CDR3: CASSLDGPTDTQYF. In nucleotides, the CDR3 is TGTGCCAGCAGCCTGGACGGGCCCACAGATACGCAGTATTTT. This chain joins TRBV7-9 and TRBJ2-3; the D is unclear. The CDR3 consists of 14 residues. In germline, CDR1 is SEHNR, CDR2 FQNEAQ (reference sequence). The V end lost 5 bases, the J end lost 2 bases, and 11 bases lay between the germline ends.

The V call is TRBV9, the J call TRBJ2-3, with 9 bases identical to TRBD2. Losses at the gene ends were 1 base for V and 5 bases for J; bases not matched to a gene: 5. Germline CDR1 SGDLS, CDR2 YYNGEE. The CDR3 has 15 residues. The CDR3 loop reads CASSVTSGFEDTQYF. In DNA form, the CDR3 reads TGTGCCAGCAGCGTAACTAGCGGGTTTGAAGATACGCAGTATTTT.

This clonotype was observed a handful of times. J is TRBJ2-1 and V is TRBV6-6, with D tentatively TRBD1 (6 bases). This CDR3 has 13 amino acids. Per the germline V gene, CDR1 is MNHNY and CDR2 is SVGAGI (reference sequence). V was cut by 5 bases and J by 8 bases, with 13 bases left in between. The CDR3 nucleotides are TGTGCCAGCAGTCCTCCAGGGGCGCATGAGCAGTTCTTC. It yields the protein CASSPPGAHEQFF.

This clonotype has at least ten counts. This chain connects TRBV29-1 to TRBJ2-3, with 7 bases aligning to TRBD1. This CDR3 is 16 amino acids long. V was pared by 7 bases and J by 0 bases, with 13 bases of the junction left unmatched. Germline CDR1 is SQVTM and CDR2 is ANQGSEA. CDR3 DNA: TGCAGCGCCCGAGGGAGAACAGGGGTTAGCACAGATACGCAGTATTTT. This translates into CSARGRTGVSTDTQYF.

This chain joins TRBV2 and TRBJ2-7; 14 bases are a match to TRBD2. The J segment lost 3 bases and the V segment lost 6 bases, leaving 7 bases of the junction unmatched. The CDR3 covers 16 residues. Germline CDR1 SNHLY, CDR2 FYNNEI. CDR3 coding DNA: TGTGCCAGCAGCCTCGGGACTAGCGGGGGATACTACGAGCAGTACTTC. The encoded protein is CASSLGTSGGYYEQYF.

In its sample, this clonotype was seen many times. V gene TRBV27 combines with J gene TRBJ2-1; TRBD2 agrees at 10 bases. This CDR3 contains 14 residues. V lost 4 bases and J lost 3; bases outside the gene matches: 0. Germline V gene data show CDR1 as MNHEY and CDR2 as SMNVEV (reference sequence). CDR3 sequence reads: CASSWTSGYNEQFF. The DNA for the CDR3 is TGTGCCAGCAGTTGGACTAGCGGCTACAATGAGCAGTTCTTC.

This clonotype was seen a handful of times. The chain couples TRBV18 to TRBJ2-2; 7 nucleotides align to TRBD1. V lost 6 bases to trimming and J lost 4 bases; unmatched junction nucleotides: 11. CDR3 length: 16 amino acids. The germline V gene has CDR1 KGHSH and CDR2 LQKENI. The DNA of the CDR3 is TGTGCCAGCTCCGACCTGAGGGGGCTTTCCACCGGGGAGCTGTTTTTT. Translation gives CASSDLRGLSTGELFF.

This clonotype was detected a few times. The chain joins TRBV5-1 to TRBJ2-3; D unresolved. The CDR3 totals 14 residues. From germline, CDR1 is SGHRS and CDR2 YFSETQ. Deletions cut 0 bases from V and 6 bases from J, with 11 bases between. The CDR3 coding sequence is TGCGCCAGCAGCTTGGCCGATGGATTGGATACGCAGTATTTT. Its translation is CASSLADGLDTQYF. The whole variable domain, remainder taken from reference TRBV5-1 and TRBJ2-3, is KAGVTQTPRYLIKTRGQQVTLSCSPISGHRSVSWYQQTPGQGLQFLFEYFSETQRNKGNFPGRFSGRQFSNSRSEMNVSTLELGDSALYLCASSLADGLDTQYFGPGTRLTVL.

The chain uses TRBV20-1 and TRBJ2-1; 11 bases align to TRBD2. The germline CDR1 and CDR2 sequences are DFQATT and SNEGSKA (reference sequence). This CDR3 has 17 residues. V was pared by 3 bases and J by 0 bases, with 7 bases of the junction left unmatched. CDR3 residues: CSARGLAVLSSYNEQFF. For the CDR3, the DNA is TGCAGTGCTAGGGGACTAGCGGTCCTGAGCTCCTACAATGAGCAGTTCTTC.

Only a few counts were recorded for this clonotype. The CDR3 DNA reads TGCAGCAGCGTTGTTAGGGGCTCGGGTCCAGATACGCAGTATTTT. This gives the protein CSSVVRGSGPDTQYF. This chain links TRBV29-1 with TRBJ2-3; TRBD1 might be the D (5 bases). The V end lost 8 bases, the J end lost 4 bases, and 22 bases lay between the germline ends. Germline CDR1 reads SQVTM; CDR2 reads ANQGSEA. The CDR3 totals 15 residues.

The CDR3 bases are TGTGCCAGCAGCCGACGGACTAGCGGGCAAAGGAACAATGAGCAGTTCTTC. Translation gives CASSRRTSGQRNNEQFF. The chain carries TRBV11-3 and TRBJ2-1, with TRBD2 matching over 11 bases. Germline loops: CDR1 SGHNT, CDR2 YENEEA. Trimming took 5 bases from V and 5 from J; bases not matched to a gene: 11. The CDR3 runs 17 residues.

The J gene is TRBJ2-3, the V gene TRBV7-3, with 8 bases identical to TRBD2. CDR1 and CDR2 (germline): SGHTA, FQGTGA. The CDR3 length is 14 residues. With 5 bases clipped from V and 5 bases from J, the junction kept 6 bases outside the gene matches. In DNA form, the CDR3 reads TGTGCCAGCAGCCAACAGAGCGGGAGAGATACGCAGTATTTT. Its translation is CASSQQSGRDTQYF.

The V call is TRBV5-5, the J call TRBJ2-5; D is ambiguous. V shed 4 bases and J shed 3 bases, with 16 bases lying between them. CDR3 length: 15 amino acids. CDR1 and CDR2 (germline): SGHKS, YYEKEE (reference sequence). CDR3 in amino acids: CASSAGIRSEETQYF. The CDR3 DNA reads TGTGCCAGCAGCGCCGGCATACGTTCTGAAGAGACCCAGTACTTC.

The rearrangement links TRBV6-1 to TRBJ2-1; possibly TRBD2 for D (6 bases). From germline, CDR1 is MNHNS and CDR2 SASEGT. The germline V and J ends were trimmed by 5 bases and 1 base, with 15 bases remaining between them. The CDR3 covers 16 residues. CDR3: CASSISGTGSYNEQFF. The CDR3 bases are TGTGCCAGCAGTATTTCCGGGACTGGTTCCTACAATGAGCAGTTCTTC.

The chain joins TRBV20-1 to TRBJ1-4; the D is unclear. V was pared by 6 bases and J by 5 bases, with 10 bases between. CDR1 DFQATT and CDR2 SNEGSKA come from the germline V gene (reference sequence). CDR3 length: 12 amino acids. Written as DNA, the CDR3 is TGCAGTGCCCGCTCGTACAATGAAAAACTGTTTTTT. This gives the protein CSARSYNEKLFF.

This clonotype was seen only a few times. The V call is TRBV20-1, the J call TRBJ2-5; 9 positions match TRBD1. The CDR3 extends over 15 amino acids. Germline V lookup: CDR1 DFQATT, CDR2 SNEGSKA (reference sequence). Trimming at V came to 6 bases and at J to 7 bases, leaving 15 bases not matched to a gene. For the CDR3, the DNA is TGCAGTGCACGGGACAGGGCCCAAGTACTGGGGACCCAGTACTTC. It is translated as CSARDRAQVLGTQYF.

This clonotype was counted ten times or more. V is TRBV20-1 and J is TRBJ1-5; D is possibly TRBD1 (5 bases). The length of the CDR3 is 13 residues. Germline assignment: CDR1 DFQATT and CDR2 SNEGSKA (reference sequence). Trimming took 5 bases from V and 6 from J, leaving 14 bases between them. CDR3 DNA: TGCAGTGCTGTTGGGCAGGGATCTCAGCCCCAGCATTTT. Protein product: CSAVGQGSQPQHF.

This clonotype occurred a few times. The V gene is TRBV4-3, the J gene TRBJ2-3, with D perhaps TRBD1 (5 bases). The V gene's germline CDR1 is LGHNA and CDR2 YSLEER. V lost 0 bases and J lost 0, with 10 bases in between. This CDR3 spans 16 amino acids. The CDR3 protein is CASSQDLGQSTDTQYF. The CDR3 DNA follows: TGCGCCAGCAGCCAAGATCTCGGACAAAGCACAGATACGCAGTATTTT.

This clonotype has a handful of counts. The chain employs TRBV5-1 and TRBJ2-7; the D call may be TRBD1 or TRBD2 (5 bases each). Per the germline V gene, CDR1 is SGHRS and CDR2 is YFSETQ. Trimming took 2 bases from V and 6 from J, leaving 12 bases between them. The CDR3 is 13 amino acids. The CDR3 sequence: CASSFSERGEQYF. DNA for the CDR3: TGCGCCAGCAGCTTTTCTGAGAGGGGCGAGCAGTACTTC.

This clonotype was detected only a few times. As DNA, the CDR3 is TGTGCCAGCAGATTAAGGGGGGTCCGGGATCGACAAGAGACCCAGTACTTC. This codes for CASRLRGVRDRQETQYF. This chain connects TRBV2 to TRBJ2-5; either TRBD1 or TRBD2 may supply D (6 bases each). CDR3 length: 17 residues. Germline V lookup: CDR1 SNHLY, CDR2 FYNNEI. V dropped 6 bases and J dropped 2 bases, with 22 bases sitting between them.

The chain uses TRBV20-1 and TRBJ2-3, with 10 bases fitting TRBD2. Germline V gene data show CDR1 as DFQATT and CDR2 as SNEGSKA (reference sequence). The J segment lost 0 bases and the V segment lost 8 bases, leaving 5 bases of the junction unmatched. This CDR3 spans 14 amino acids. The DNA for the CDR3 is TGCAGTCGTCCTAGCGGGGGAAGCACAGATACGCAGTATTTT. This encodes CSRPSGGSTDTQYF.